The 5 T cell receptor beta chains reported below all come from one sample, sequenced in a study of T cell repertoires in cytomegalovirus infection. A single record per CDR3 protein comes from TCRdb applying MiXCR to the reads. The sample carries 650,000 to 850,000 distinct CDR3 sequences, almost 30% recorded once. For these receptors, no antigen is known. Sequencing used cultured CD8+ T cells from PBMCs, obtained from culture after CMV antigen stimulation. The receptors originated from a human donor in good health (CMV status not recorded). Some clones in this sample may be carry-over from other donors' samples.

This clonotype was recorded at least ten times. The rearrangement links TRBV7-6 to TRBJ2-1; D unresolved. V was pared by 1 base and J by 12 bases, with 13 bases between. The CDR3 extends over 13 amino acids. CDR1 and CDR2 from the germline V gene are SGHVS and FNYEAQ. This CDR3 is CASSLEVPPVQFF. The DNA of the CDR3 is TGTGCCAGCAGCTTAGAAGTCCCACCCGTGCAGTTCTTC.

This clonotype turned up a few times. This rearrangement joins TRBV9 to TRBJ2-7, with 7 bases that match TRBD1. The V gene end was trimmed by 4 bases and the J gene end by 3 bases; junction bases not matched to a gene: 13. CDR3 length: 16 residues. The V gene's germline CDR1 is SGDLS and CDR2 YYNGEE. In DNA form, the CDR3 reads TGTGCCAGCAGCCCAGAGGAAATGACAGGGAGCTACGAGCAGTACTTC. Its protein is CASSPEEMTGSYEQYF.

The chain combines TRBV7-9 with TRBJ1-2; TRBD1 matches 9 bases. CDR3 length equals 13 residues. Germline CDR1 is SEHNR and CDR2 is FQNEAQ (reference sequence). The V segment lost 6 bases and the J segment 8 bases; nucleotides outside the gene matches: 7. CDR3 nucleotide sequence: TGTGCCAGCAGAACCGGGACAGGGTTAGGCTACACCTTC. As protein: CASRTGTGLGYTF.

About this clonotype itself: This may be a read error, as it is one base from a much larger clone. This chain connects TRBV7-9 to TRBJ2-7; D may correspond to TRBD1 or TRBD2 (5 bases each). The V and J ends lost 1 base and 2 bases respectively, with 12 bases between them. The CDR3 has 15 amino acids. The V gene's germline CDR1 is SEHNR and CDR2 FQNEAQ (reference sequence). The CDR3 sequence: CASSLESQGAYEQYV. The DNA for the CDR3 is TGTGCCAGCAGCTTAGAGTCCCAGGGAGCCTACGAGCAGTACGTC.

This clonotype was recorded many times. J is TRBJ2-5 and V is TRBV28; D may be TRBD2 (5 bases). V lost 6 bases, J lost 1 base, and 9 bases lay in between. The CDR3 is made up of 13 amino acids. Germline CDR1 and CDR2: MDHEN and SYDVKM. CDR3 sequence reads: CASSPRGQETQYF. CDR3 bases: TGTGCCAGCAGCCCCCGGGGCCAAGAGACCCAGTACTTC. Based on the CDR3 plus reference TRBV28 and TRBJ2-5, the full variable domain is DVKVTQSSRYLVKRTGEKVFLECVQDMDHENMFWYRQDPGLGLRLIYFSYDVKMKEKGDIPEGYSVSREKKERFSLILESASTNQTSMYLCASSPRGQETQYFGPGTRLLVL.